Each of the 10 T cell receptor beta chains below was sequenced from the same sample in a study of blood T cell repertoires in COVID-19. Produced via immunoSEQ multiplex PCR; TCRdb's table is partial and in-frame only. The table shows 300,000 to 350,000 clones, with 90% occurring only once. Sequenced input: PBMCs or T cells enriched from blood (not recorded which). These receptors came from a woman younger than 45 who had been exposed to COVID-19.

The V and J genes are TRBV5-1 and TRBJ1-1; D gene uncertain. The ends were cut back, 0 bases at V and 3 bases at J, with 12 bases in the middle. CDR1 and CDR2 (germline): SGHRS, YFSETQ. This CDR3 is built from 15 residues. The CDR3 here is CASSLEYAEDTEAFF. CDR3 coding DNA: TGCGCCAGCAGCTTGGAGTACGCAGAAGACACTGAAGCTTTCTTT.

The rearrangement links TRBV4-3 to TRBJ1-5; D gene uncertain. CDR3 size: 15 residues. In germline, CDR1 is LGHNA, CDR2 YSLEER. Deletions cut 0 bases from V and 3 bases from J, with 9 bases between. The CDR3 sequence is CASSQDVANNQPQHF. DNA for the CDR3: TGCGCCAGCAGCCAAGATGTAGCAAACAATCAGCCCCAGCATTTT.

The chain uses TRBV7-9 and TRBJ2-2; 7 nucleotides agree with TRBD2. With 4 bases clipped from V and 0 bases from J, the junction kept 5 bases outside the gene matches. The CDR3 spans 16 residues. Germline loops: CDR1 SEHNR, CDR2 FQNEAQ (reference sequence). CDR3 residues: CASSSSGVANTGELFF. The CDR3 region has the DNA TGTGCCAGCAGCTCGAGCGGGGTCGCGAACACCGGGGAGCTGTTTTTT.

In its sample, this clone was seen a few times. This rearrangement joins TRBV24-1 to TRBJ1-2; D gene ambiguous. Germline CDR1 is KGHDR and CDR2 is SFDVKD. V dropped 6 bases and J dropped 5 bases, with 12 bases sitting between them. The CDR3 is 13 amino acids. The CDR3 region has the DNA TGTGCCACCAGTCAGAGGGCGACGTATGGCTACACCTTC. This encodes CATSQRATYGYTF.

The chain uses TRBV30 and TRBJ1-6; 10 bases are shared with TRBD1. The CDR3 spans 15 residues. V trimming: 4 bases; J trimming: 9 bases; junction bases outside the gene matches: 9. CDR1 GTSNPN and CDR2 SVGIG come from the germline V gene (reference sequence). CDR3 bases: TGTGCCTGGAAAGGACAGGGGGACCTCTTTTCACCCCTCCACTTT. This encodes CAWKGQGDLFSPLHF.

Concerning this clone: Germline and junction disagree at one end, which may indicate a read error. The rearrangement joins TRBV7-9 to TRBJ1-6, with D possibly TRBD1 on 5 matching bases. The CDR3 has 14 residues. The V gene's germline CDR1 is SEHNR and CDR2 FQNEAQ (reference sequence). The CDR3 DNA sequence: TGTGCCAGCAGCCTAGCTCAGGGTGATTCACCCCTCCACTTT. Its protein is CASSLAQGDSPLHF. Looking up the rest from reference TRBV7-9 and TRBJ1-6 gives the full variable domain: DTGVSQNPRHKITKRGQNVTFRCDPISEHNRLYWYRQTLGQGPEFLTYFQNEAQLEKSRLLSDRFSAERPKGSFSTLEIQRTEQGDSAMYLCASSLAQGDSPLHFGNGTRLTVT.

With respect to this clone: The sample holds other DNA sequences that translate to the same CDR3. V gene TRBV19 combines with J gene TRBJ1-2; 7 bases align to TRBD1. The V segment lost 3 bases and the J segment 0 bases; nucleotides outside the gene matches: 1. The length of the CDR3 is 14 residues. Germline CDR1 reads LNHDA; CDR2 reads SQIVND (reference sequence). Written as DNA, the CDR3 is TGTGCCAGTAGTATTGGGACAGCTAACTATGGCTACACCTTC. It encodes CASSIGTANYGYTF.

J is TRBJ1-2 and V is TRBV28, with TRBD1 identical over 8 bases. Germline CDR1 MDHEN, CDR2 SYDVKM. J gave up 3 bases and V 6 bases, and 15 bases lay outside the gene matches. CDR3 length: 17 residues. The CDR3, as DNA: TGTGCCAGCAGCGCAGGGGGCACCCCCAGGGGGGACTATGGCTACACCTTC. Amino acids: CASSAGGTPRGDYGYTF.

J is TRBJ2-7 and V is TRBV7-6; 8 bases are a match to TRBD2. Germline CDR1 and CDR2: SGHVS and FNYEAQ. J was trimmed by 0 bases and V by 1 base; bases with no gene match: 8. The CDR3 has 17 residues. The CDR3 DNA reads TGTGCCAGCAGCTTAGGGGGGAGCGGGGGCCCCTCCTACGAGCAGTACTTC. Its translation: CASSLGGSGGPSYEQYF.

Remarks on this clone: The same CDR3 can be traced to other DNA sequences in this sample. This sequence joins TRBV5-1 and TRBJ1-1; D call uncertain. CDR1 is SGHRS, CDR2 YFSETQ, per germline. The V and J ends lost 2 bases and 1 base respectively, with 6 bases between them. The CDR3 has 13 amino acids. The CDR3 nucleotides are TGCGCCAGCAGCTTACCGGGGAACACTGAAGCTTTCTTT. Protein: CASSLPGNTEAFF.